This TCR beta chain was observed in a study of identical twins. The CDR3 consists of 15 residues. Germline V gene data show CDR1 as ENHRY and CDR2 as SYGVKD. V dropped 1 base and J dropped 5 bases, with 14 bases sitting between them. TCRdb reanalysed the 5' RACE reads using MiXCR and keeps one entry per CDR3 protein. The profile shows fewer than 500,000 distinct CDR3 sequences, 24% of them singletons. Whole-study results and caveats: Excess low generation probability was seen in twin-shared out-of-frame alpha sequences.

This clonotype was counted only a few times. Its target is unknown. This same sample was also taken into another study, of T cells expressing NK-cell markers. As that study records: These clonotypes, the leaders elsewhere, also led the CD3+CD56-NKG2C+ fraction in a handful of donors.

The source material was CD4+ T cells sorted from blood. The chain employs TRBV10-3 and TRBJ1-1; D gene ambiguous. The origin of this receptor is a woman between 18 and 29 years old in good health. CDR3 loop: CAISEFVSPTTEAFF. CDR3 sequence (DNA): TGTGCCATCAGTGAGTTTGTCTCACCGACTACTGAAGCTTTCTTT.